This T cell receptor beta chain emerged from a study of T cells in Graves' hyperthyroidism and ophthalmopathy. Across the whole study: Once the initial diagnosis was made, peripheral blood was obtained before any treatment.

The source material, RNA transcripts, was used to amplify TCR beta CDR3 regions. An initial round of RT-PCR targeting the TCR CDR3 relied on the HTBI primer set. TCRdb used MiXCR to reprocess the multiplex PCR reads, holding one entry per CDR3 protein. Here the sample spans over 250,000 distinct CDR3 sequences, 25% being singletons. This clonotype has at least ten counts. The CDR3 has 15 amino acids. CDR1 and CDR2 (germline): LNHDA, SQIVND (reference sequence). Trimming took 7 bases from V and 4 from J, leaving 19 bases between them. Diagnostic assessment was based on clinical symptoms, serum thyroxine and TRAb, thyroid ultrasound and orbital computed tomography. The study collected blood at first hyperthyroidism diagnosis, before any ophthalmopathy symptoms arose.

The chain joins TRBV19 to TRBJ1-1; perhaps TRBD1 as D (5 bases). This receptor was identified in a man in his forties with Graves' hyperthyroidism that later progressed to Graves' ophthalmopathy. Sequencing input: blood. The CDR3 here is CASMRGGTTGTEAFF. The CDR3 nucleotides are TGTGCCAGTATGCGGGGGGGAACCACGGGCACTGAAGCTTTCTTT.